This T cell receptor beta chain was recovered during a study of shared clonotypes between healthy human individuals. Every immunoSEQ plate was one replicate of a subset's evenly spread DNA. Clones were read by immunoSEQ multiplex PCR, and TCRdb kept only the in-frame ones, dropping some. This sample has about 2.4 million clones; approximately 93% occur once, and the top ten carry approximately 0.36%. Losses at the gene ends were 3 bases for V and 6 bases for J; bases not matched to a gene: 5. The CDR3 covers 15 residues. In germline, CDR1 is MDHEN, CDR2 SYDVKM. Comments on this clone: Antigen unknown.

Study results and limitations: Clonotypes shared by all four donors outscored non-shared clonotypes in generation probability.

Material: naive CD4+ T cells from PBMCs. Subset indicated: CD45RA+ positively selected. The chain carries TRBV28 and TRBJ1-4, with 9 bases matching TRBD1. The TCR sequence derives from a man aged 18 to 29 in good health. Some clones in this sample may be carry-over from other donors' samples. The CDR3 nucleotides are TGTGCCAGCAGTTTTGGGGGACAGGGCGATGAAAAACTGTTTTTT. Its translation: CASSFGGQGDEKLFF.